A selection of T cell receptor beta chains follows, all from one sample in a study of identical twins. TCRdb re-called the 5' RACE reads through MiXCR, storing one row per CDR3 protein. The table records hundreds of thousands of distinct CDR3 sequences, 6.1% of them present only once. Sequenced sample: naive T cells sorted from blood. The receptors originated from a man younger than 35 in good health. CDR3s include the opening cysteine and the closing phenylalanine or tryptophan. Each record gives: J gene, D gene, V gene, clone size, CDR3 DNA, CDR3 protein. A D gene is named only where the DNA matches it firmly. Clone size appears in some rows only: once, few, many, or a class for an expanded clone.

>TRBJ2-5|TRBD2|TRBV29-1|-
TGCAGCGCCAGGACTAGCGGGAGGCGAGAGACCCAGTACTTC
CSARTSGRRETQYF
>TRBJ2-3|-|TRBV5-1|-
TGCGCCAGCAGCCCGGTTCGGGCGGGCCCAGATACGCAGTATTTT
CASSPVRAGPDTQYF
>TRBJ1-1|-|TRBV12-3/TRBV12-4|many
TGTGCCAGCAGTCCAAGATGGGGAAGGGCTTTCTTT
CASSPRWGRAFF
>TRBJ2-1|-|TRBV20-1|many
TGCAGTGCTAGAGATCCAGGGCGCCCCAACAATGAGCAGTTCTTC
CSARDPGRPNNEQFF
>TRBJ1-3|-|TRBV5-1|many
TGCGCCAGCAGCTCACCAGGGTCCTCTGGAAACACCATATATTTT
CASSSPGSSGNTIYF
>TRBJ1-6|-|TRBV4-1|few
TGCGCCAGCAGCCGGGGAGGGGAAAGTAATTCACCCCTCCACTTT
CASSRGGESNSPLHF
>TRBJ2-7|-|TRBV5-1|many
TGCGCCAGCAGCTTGACAGGGACCTACGAGCAGTACTTC
CASSLTGTYEQYF
>TRBJ2-1|-|TRBV7-9|-
TGTGCCAGCAGCTTACTGAACCACAATGAGCAGTTCTTC
CASSLLNHNEQFF
>TRBJ2-7|-|TRBV6-2/TRBV6-3|few
TGTGCCAGCAGTTTTCAGGGATGGTCCTACGAGCAGTACTTC
CASSFQGWSYEQYF
>TRBJ2-1|TRBD2|TRBV11-2|-
TGTGCCAGCAGCTCCGGGACTAGCTTTTACAATGAGCAGTTCTTC
CASSSGTSFYNEQFF
>TRBJ2-5|-|TRBV28|few
TGTGCCAGCAGTTTGAGGCCAGGGGGGGTTGAGACCCAGTACTTC
CASSLRPGGVETQYF
>TRBJ2-2|TRBD1|TRBV5-1|many
TGCGCCAGCAGCCCAGGGGGCCGCGGGGAGCTGTTTTTT
CASSPGGRGELFF
>TRBJ1-1|TRBD1|TRBV2|few
TGTGCCAGCAGATACACTGGGACAGGGGACACTGAAGCTTTCTTT
CASRYTGTGDTEAFF
>TRBJ2-5|TRBD1|TRBV12-3/TRBV12-4|-
TGTGCCAGCAGGACCGGGACAGGTGGCGAGACCCAGTACTTC
CASRTGTGGETQYF
>TRBJ1-3|-|TRBV29-1|many
TGCAGCGCTCTGCAGGCAGGCTCCGTCTCTGGAAACACCATATATTTT
CSALQAGSVSGNTIYF
>TRBJ1-4|-|TRBV7-2|many
TGTGCCAGCAGCTTAGATCCAGGGGTTAATGAAAAACTGTTTTTT
CASSLDPGVNEKLFF
>TRBJ2-3|-|TRBV20-1|-
TGCAGTGCTAGACGTGACAGGCCCACAGATACGCAGTATTTT
CSARRDRPTDTQYF
>TRBJ1-1|-|TRBV3-1|many
TGTGCCAGCAGCCAAGTAACCAGCCGTGGCACTGAAGCTTTCTTT
CASSQVTSRGTEAFF
>TRBJ2-1|-|TRBV10-3|many
TGTGCCATCAGTGAGACACAGGTTGCCAATGAGCAGTTCTTC
CAISETQVANEQFF
>TRBJ1-1|TRBD1|TRBV10-3|many
TGTGCCATCAGTGTTGGGACAGCTGGTTGGACTGAAGCTTTCTTT
CAISVGTAGWTEAFF
>TRBJ2-7|TRBD1|TRBV6-2/TRBV6-3|few
TGTGCCAGCAGTTACCCTCCGGGACAGGGTCTCTACGAGCAGTACTTC
CASSYPPGQGLYEQYF
>TRBJ2-7|TRBD2|TRBV12-3/TRBV12-4|-
TGTGCCAGCACCCTATCCGCCCTAGCGGGAATCGACGAGCAGTACTTC
CASTLSALAGIDEQYF
>TRBJ2-1|TRBD1|TRBV27|-
TGTGCCAGCAGTTTACAACAGGGGGCGAACAATGAGCAGTTCTTC
CASSLQQGANNEQFF
>TRBJ2-2|-|TRBV15|many
TGTGCCACCAGCAGAGATGGCCTGAACACCGGGGAGCTGTTTTTT
CATSRDGLNTGELFF
>TRBJ2-6|TRBD1|TRBV12-3/TRBV12-4|-
TGTGCCAGCAGCCGCGACAGGGTTGCTGGGGCCAACGTCCTGACTTTC
CASSRDRVAGANVLTF
>TRBJ1-4|-|TRBV12-3/TRBV12-4|-
TGTGCCAGCGCCCCGGCCAGGGTGGATGAAAAACTGTTTTTT
CASAPARVDEKLFF
>TRBJ2-2|TRBD2|TRBV20-1|-
TGCAGTGCTAGAGATGCGGGAGCTTTTAACACCGGGGAGCTGTTTTTT
CSARDAGAFNTGELFF
>TRBJ2-3|TRBD2|TRBV9|many
TGTGCCAGCAGCGGGACTAGCGGAGTCCTCACAGATACGCAGTATTTT
CASSGTSGVLTDTQYF
>TRBJ2-2|-|TRBV10-3|many
TGTGCCATCAGTGAGTCTGTAGGGAAGAACACCGGGGAGCTGTTTTTT
CAISESVGKNTGELFF
>TRBJ2-3|-|TRBV6-5|many
TGTGCCAGCACCCATCCGGGGGATACGCAGTATTTT
CASTHPGDTQYF
>TRBJ2-7|-|TRBV15|few
TGTGCCACCAGCAGAGACCCAGGAGCCTACGAGCAGTACTTC
CATSRDPGAYEQYF
>TRBJ2-5|TRBD2|TRBV3-1|-
TGTGCCAGCAGCCATGGATGGCGGGAGCAAGAGACCCAGTACTTC
CASSHGWREQETQYF
>TRBJ2-4|TRBD1|TRBV25-1|many
TGTGCCAGCAGTGGGACAGGACTTATACCCGCTTACTTC
CASSGTGLIPAYF
>TRBJ1-3|-|TRBV27|few
TGTGCCAGCAGTTTATCGGGGGAGTCTGGAAACACCATATATTTT
CASSLSGESGNTIYF
>TRBJ2-6|-|TRBV28|few
TGTGCCAGCAACTCCGAAGGGGCGGCTGGGGCCAACGTCCTGACTTTC
CASNSEGAAGANVLTF
>TRBJ2-1|TRBD2|TRBV15|few
TGTGCCACCAGCAGAGTAGGACTAGGCGGGGGGAGCTACAATGAGCAGTTCTTC
CATSRVGLGGGSYNEQFF
>TRBJ1-2|TRBD1|TRBV18|-
TGTGCCAGCTCACCCTCAACCCCTACAGGGGGCTTTGGCTACACCTTC
CASSPSTPTGGFGYTF
>TRBJ2-3|-|TRBV7-2|few
TGTGCCAGCAGCGCCCCGGGACACCCCGCGGGGGATACGCAGTATTTT
CASSAPGHPAGDTQYF
>TRBJ2-1|-|TRBV19|few
TGTGCCAGTAGTATGGGGACTATTAACAGGGATGAGCAGTTCTTC
CASSMGTINRDEQFF
>TRBJ2-5|-|TRBV5-1|many
TGCGCCAGCAACTCCGGATTGGAGACCCAGTACTTC
CASNSGLETQYF
>TRBJ1-5|TRBD1|TRBV20-1|many
TGCAGTGCCTCGGGACAGGGGAAACAGCCCCAGCATTTT
CSASGQGKQPQHF